This record looks at one T cell receptor (beta chain) sequence and its context. The antigen is undetermined. Libraries were prepared by immunoSEQ multiplex PCR; TCRdb keeps only in-frame clonotypes and omits some of them. The repertoire holds under 85,000 clones, with 87% as singletons. V lost 0 bases to trimming and J lost 0 bases, with 14 bases between them. The CDR3 is made up of 17 amino acids. Per germline, CDR1 SGHRS and CDR2 YFSETQ. The sample originates from a study of OX40 agonist ivuxolimab in advanced cancers. Across the study: Patients undergoing dose escalation presented with hepatocellular carcinoma, melanoma, renal cell or head and neck cancer.

Overall study findings and caveats: More expanded clones were found, on average, in CD8+ than in CD4+ T cells. Blood T cells, both CD4+ and CD8+, expanded clonally by week 6 at 0.1 to 3.0 mg/kg.

The gene calls are TRBV5-1 and TRBJ2-3, with TRBD1 as a possible D gene (5 bases). Sequenced here: CD4+ or CD8+ T cells sorted from blood, sampled in a trial of the OX40 agonist ivuxolimab. The sequence derives from an adult with an advanced solid tumor such as melanoma, head and neck, liver or kidney cancer. CDR3 DNA: TGCGCCAGCAGCTTGGCCGGTTGGGGCGCTAGCACAGATACGCAGTATTTT. This codes for CASSLAGWGASTDTQYF.